The clone carrying this TCR beta chain turned up a few times. Following autologous stem cell transplantation, relapse occurred in every patient, and exposure to brentuximab vedotin varied. The record originates from a study of PD-1 blockade in classical Hodgkin lymphoma. Profiling relied on immunoSEQ multiplex PCR, and the TCRdb table lists in-frame clones only, not all of them. The table has approximately 34,000 clones, 76% seen once; the top ten hold under 20%. Looked up from germline, CDR1 is SGHRS and CDR2 is YFSETQ. V was trimmed by 0 bases and J by 7 bases, leaving 13 bases between them. This CDR3 is built from 14 residues.

Sequenced here: peripheral blood mononuclear cells (PBMCs), sampled before the second cycle of nivolumab. This receptor was obtained from a human donor with classical Hodgkin lymphoma. The genes are TRBV5-1 and TRBJ2-5, with D unresolved. This chain's CDR3 is CASSLDPADWTQYF. The CDR3 DNA reads TGCGCCAGCAGCTTGGATCCAGCCGATTGGACCCAGTACTTC.